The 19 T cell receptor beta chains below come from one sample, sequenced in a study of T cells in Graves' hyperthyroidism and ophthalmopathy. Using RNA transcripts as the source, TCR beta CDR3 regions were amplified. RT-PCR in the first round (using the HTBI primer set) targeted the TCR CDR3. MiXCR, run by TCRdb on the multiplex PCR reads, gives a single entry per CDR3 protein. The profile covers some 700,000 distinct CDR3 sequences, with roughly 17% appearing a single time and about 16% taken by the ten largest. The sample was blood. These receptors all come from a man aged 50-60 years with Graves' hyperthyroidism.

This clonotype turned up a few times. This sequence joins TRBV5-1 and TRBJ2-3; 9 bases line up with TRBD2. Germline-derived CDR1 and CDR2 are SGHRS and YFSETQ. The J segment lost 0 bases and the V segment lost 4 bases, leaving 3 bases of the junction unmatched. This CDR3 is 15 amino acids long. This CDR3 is CASSRTSASTDTQYF. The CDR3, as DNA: TGCGCCAGCAGCCGGACTAGCGCCAGCACAGATACGCAGTATTTT.

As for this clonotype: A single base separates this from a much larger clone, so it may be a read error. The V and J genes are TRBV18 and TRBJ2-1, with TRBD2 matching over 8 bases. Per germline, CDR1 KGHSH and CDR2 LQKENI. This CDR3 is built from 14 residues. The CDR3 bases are TGTGTCAGCTCAGCGGGGGCATCCTACAATGAGCAGTTCTTC. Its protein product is CVSSAGASYNEQFF.

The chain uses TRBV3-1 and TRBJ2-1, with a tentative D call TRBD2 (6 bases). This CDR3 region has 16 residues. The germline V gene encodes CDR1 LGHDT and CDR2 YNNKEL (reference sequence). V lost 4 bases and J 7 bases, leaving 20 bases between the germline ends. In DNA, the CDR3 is TGTGCCAGCAGCCCTGCCCGGGACTTCGGGGGAAATGAGCAGTTCTTC. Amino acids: CASSPARDFGGNEQFF.

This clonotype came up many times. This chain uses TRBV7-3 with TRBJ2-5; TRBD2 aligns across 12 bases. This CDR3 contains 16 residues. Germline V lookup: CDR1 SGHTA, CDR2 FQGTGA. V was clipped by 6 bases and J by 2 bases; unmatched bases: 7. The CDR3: CASSFGLAGPQETQYF. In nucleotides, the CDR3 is TGTGCCAGCAGTTTCGGACTAGCGGGGCCTCAAGAGACCCAGTACTTC.

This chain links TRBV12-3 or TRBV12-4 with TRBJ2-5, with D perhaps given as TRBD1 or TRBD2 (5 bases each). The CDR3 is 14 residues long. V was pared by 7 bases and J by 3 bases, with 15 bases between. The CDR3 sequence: CASTSGGLKETQYF. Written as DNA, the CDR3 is TGTGCCAGCACCTCTGGGGGATTAAAAGAGACCCAGTACTTC.

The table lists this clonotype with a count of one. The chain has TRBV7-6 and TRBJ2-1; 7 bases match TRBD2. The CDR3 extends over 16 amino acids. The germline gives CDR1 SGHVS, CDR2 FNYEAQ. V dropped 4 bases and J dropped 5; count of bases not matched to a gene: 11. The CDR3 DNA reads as TGTGCCAGCAGCTCCGACTGGGTAGCGGGTAACAATGAGCAGTTCTTC. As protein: CASSSDWVAGNNEQFF.

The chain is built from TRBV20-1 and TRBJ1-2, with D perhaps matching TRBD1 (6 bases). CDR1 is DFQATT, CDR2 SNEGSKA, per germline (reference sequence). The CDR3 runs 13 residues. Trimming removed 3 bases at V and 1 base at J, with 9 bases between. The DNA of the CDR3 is TGCAGTGCTAGGGGCAGGGGTAACTATGGCTACACCTTC. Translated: CSARGRGNYGYTF.

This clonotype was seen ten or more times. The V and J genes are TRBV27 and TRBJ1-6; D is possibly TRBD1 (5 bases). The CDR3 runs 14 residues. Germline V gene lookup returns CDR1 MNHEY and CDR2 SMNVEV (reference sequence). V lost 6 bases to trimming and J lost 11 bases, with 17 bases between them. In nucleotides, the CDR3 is TGTGCCAGCAGCCGTGACAGCCCTAGGGCACCCCTCCACTTT. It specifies CASSRDSPRAPLHF.

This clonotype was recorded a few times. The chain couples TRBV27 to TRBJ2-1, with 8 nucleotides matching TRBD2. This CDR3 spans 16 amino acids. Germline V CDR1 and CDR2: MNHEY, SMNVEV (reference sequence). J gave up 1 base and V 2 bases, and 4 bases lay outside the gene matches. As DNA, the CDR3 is TGTGCCAGCAGTTTAGCGCCTAGCGGGTCCTACAATGAGCAGTTCTTC. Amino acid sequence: CASSLAPSGSYNEQFF.

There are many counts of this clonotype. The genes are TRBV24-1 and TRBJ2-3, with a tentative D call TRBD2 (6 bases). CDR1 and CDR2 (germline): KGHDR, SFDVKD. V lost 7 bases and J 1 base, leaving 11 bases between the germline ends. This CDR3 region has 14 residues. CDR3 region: CATRGGTRTDTQYF. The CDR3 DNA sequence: TGTGCCACCAGAGGCGGGACCCGCACAGATACGCAGTATTTT.

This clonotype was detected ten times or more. CDR3 bases: TGTGCCAGCAGTTTGGGATCCGGGACAACCTACGAGCAGTACTTC. Its protein product is CASSLGSGTTYEQYF. V usage is TRBV27 and J usage is TRBJ2-7; D may be TRBD1 (6 bases). The CDR3 is 15 amino acids. Trimming took off 3 bases at V and 2 bases at J, with 14 bases between the two ends. Germline CDR1 is MNHEY and CDR2 is SMNVEV (reference sequence).

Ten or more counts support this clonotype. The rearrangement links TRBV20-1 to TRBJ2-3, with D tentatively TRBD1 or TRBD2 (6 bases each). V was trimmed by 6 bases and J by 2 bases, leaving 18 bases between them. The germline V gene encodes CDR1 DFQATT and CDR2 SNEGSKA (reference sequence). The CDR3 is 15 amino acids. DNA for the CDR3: TGCAGTGCAGAGTCCCTAGGGGGGCTCACAGATACGCAGTATTTT. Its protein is CSAESLGGLTDTQYF.

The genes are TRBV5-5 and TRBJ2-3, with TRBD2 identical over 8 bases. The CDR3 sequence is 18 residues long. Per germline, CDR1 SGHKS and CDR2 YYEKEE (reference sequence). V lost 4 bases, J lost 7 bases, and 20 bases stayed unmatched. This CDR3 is CASSPTNVAGLAENTQYF. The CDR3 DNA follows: TGTGCCAGCAGCCCAACCAACGTAGCGGGGCTGGCTGAAAATACGCAGTATTTT. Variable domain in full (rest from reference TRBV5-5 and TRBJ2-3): DAGVTQSPTHLIKTRGQQVTLRCSPISGHKSVSWYQQVLGQGPQFIFQYYEKEERGRGNFPDRFSARQFPNYSSELNVNALLLGDSALYLCASSPTNVAGLAENTQYFGPGTRLTVL.

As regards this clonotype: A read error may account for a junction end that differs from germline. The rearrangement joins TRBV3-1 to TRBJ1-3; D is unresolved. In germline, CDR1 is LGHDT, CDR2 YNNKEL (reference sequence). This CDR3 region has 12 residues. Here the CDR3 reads CASSQAGNAIYF. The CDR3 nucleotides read TGTGCCAGCAGCCAAGCTGGAAACGCCATATATTTT.

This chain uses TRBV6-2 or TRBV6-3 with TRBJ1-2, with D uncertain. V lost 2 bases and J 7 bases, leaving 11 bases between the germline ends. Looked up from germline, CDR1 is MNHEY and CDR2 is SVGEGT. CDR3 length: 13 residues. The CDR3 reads CASSYTSTGGYTF. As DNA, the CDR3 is TGTGCCAGCAGTTACACGTCGACTGGTGGCTACACCTTC.

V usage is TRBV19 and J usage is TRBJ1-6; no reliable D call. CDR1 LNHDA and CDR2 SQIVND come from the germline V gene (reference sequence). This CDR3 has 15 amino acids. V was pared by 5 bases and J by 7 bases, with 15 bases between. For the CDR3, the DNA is TGTGCCAGTAGTGAAACCTGGGCCCTAAATTCACCCCTCCACTTT. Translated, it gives CASSETWALNSPLHF.

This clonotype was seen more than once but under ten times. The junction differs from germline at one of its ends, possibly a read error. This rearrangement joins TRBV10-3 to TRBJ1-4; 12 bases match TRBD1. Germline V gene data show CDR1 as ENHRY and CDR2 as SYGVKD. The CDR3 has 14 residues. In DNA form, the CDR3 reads TGTGCCAGCGGGACAGGGGGCACTAATGAAGAACTGTTTTTT. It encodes CASGTGGTNEELFF.

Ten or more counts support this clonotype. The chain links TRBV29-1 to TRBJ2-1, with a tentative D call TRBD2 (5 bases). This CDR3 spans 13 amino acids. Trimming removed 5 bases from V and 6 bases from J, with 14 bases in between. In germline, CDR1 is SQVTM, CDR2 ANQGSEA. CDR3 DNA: TGCAGCGTTTTCTCCACTAGTGCCAATGAGCAGTTCTTC. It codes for CSVFSTSANEQFF.

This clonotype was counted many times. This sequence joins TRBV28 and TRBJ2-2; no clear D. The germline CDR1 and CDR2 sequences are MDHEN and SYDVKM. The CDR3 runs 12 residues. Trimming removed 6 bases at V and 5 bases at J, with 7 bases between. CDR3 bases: TGTGCCAGCAGCTTAAGGACCGGGGAGCTGTTTTTT. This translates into CASSLRTGELFF.